This T cell receptor (beta chain) came from a study of T cells expressing NK-cell markers. Study-wide background: One of eight sequenced donors was HCMV-seronegative; the other seven were seropositive.

In the case of this clonotype: The antigen is not known.

The CDR3 totals 15 residues. Notes on the study in general: Leadership of the CD3+CD56-NKG2C+ fraction also belonged to these clonotypes in a few donors. The study left the HCMV specificity of expanded NKG2C+ T cell clones unresolved.

5'RACE template switching built TCR beta cDNA with unique molecular identifiers. TCRdb reprocessed the 5' RACE reads, keeping one entry per CDR3 protein, no DNA. The ten most abundant clones cover about 10% of a sample with about 400,000 distinct CDR3 sequences. V gene TRBV12-3 or TRBV12-4 combines with J gene TRBJ2-2; there is no DNA to check the TCRdb D call of TRBD2. The origin of this receptor is a woman between 45 and 60 years old in good health. The sequencing input was blood T cells: a sorted CD56 or NKG2C T cell subset, CD4+ or CD8+ T cells, or bulk PBMC T cells (not recorded which). Here the CDR3 reads CASSLAGVNTGELFF.